This T cell receptor (beta chain) was found in a study of blood T cell repertoires in COVID-19. Study details: Sites across the United States, Italy and Spain contributed samples from acute and convalescent COVID-19. Nucleic acid was either cDNA or gDNA, and it came from T cells, B-cell-depleted T cells, or PBMCs.

The V and J ends lost 4 bases and 3 bases, in that order; junction bases with no gene match: 6. Looked up from germline, CDR1 is SEHNR and CDR2 is FQNEAQ (reference sequence). The CDR3 has 15 residues. The repertoire was sequenced with immunoSEQ multiplex PCR; TCRdb's copy has only in-frame clones and lacks some. The data show about 97,000 clones, roughly nine tenths seen once. Specimen: peripheral blood. This receptor was identified in a man aged 50-59 years with acute or convalescent COVID-19. The rearrangement links TRBV7-9 to TRBJ2-1, with 7 bases aligning to TRBD1. The CDR3: CASSSDRSRYNEQFF. The DNA for the CDR3 is TGTGCCAGCAGCTCGGACAGGTCCCGCTACAATGAGCAGTTCTTC.